The 32 T cell receptor beta chains listed next were all sequenced from one sample in a study of PD-1 blockade in classical Hodgkin lymphoma. Autologous stem cell transplantation was followed by relapse in every patient, and brentuximab vedotin exposure varied. The protocol was immunoSEQ multiplex PCR, while the TCRdb copy is restricted to in-frame clones and leaves out a portion. Of about 84,000 clones listed, about nine tenths are singletons. The source was peripheral blood mononuclear cells (PBMCs), collected at baseline. The origin of the receptors is a human donor with classical Hodgkin lymphoma.

This clone showed up just once. The chain links TRBV2 to TRBJ2-7, with D perhaps TRBD1 (5 bases). The V gene's germline CDR1 is SNHLY and CDR2 FYNNEI. This CDR3 has 11 residues. The V end was cut by 6 bases, the J end by 7 bases, with 10 bases between. Here the CDR3 reads CASSPTVEQYF. CDR3 DNA sequence: TGTGCCAGCAGCCCGACAGTTGAGCAGTACTTC. The complete variable domain, with remaining parts taken from reference TRBV2 and TRBJ2-7, reads EPEVTQTPSHQVTQMGQEVILRCVPISNHLYFYWYRQILGQKVEFLVSFYNNEISEKSEIFDDQFSVERPDGSNFTLKIRSTKLEDSAMYFCASSPTVEQYFGPGTRLTVT.

This sequence joins TRBV14 and TRBJ1-3; D unclear. The length of the CDR3 is 17 residues. Germline CDR1 and CDR2: SGHDN and FVKESK. Trimming removed 4 bases from V and 0 bases from J, with 16 bases in between. Here the CDR3 reads CASSPLLGRFSGNTIYF. The CDR3 DNA is TGTGCCAGCAGCCCATTACTCGGACGCTTCTCTGGAAACACCATATATTTT.

V is TRBV7-6 and J is TRBJ1-3; 8 bases agree with TRBD1. The CDR3 is 15 residues long. Germline-derived CDR1 and CDR2 are SGHVS and FNYEAQ. V shed 5 bases and J 2 bases; nucleotides not matched to a gene: 5. CDR3: CASSPRTGTGNTIYF. CDR3 DNA: TGTGCCAGCAGCCCGCGGACAGGGACTGGAAACACCATATATTTT.

This chain joins TRBV9 and TRBJ2-3; 7 nucleotides align to TRBD1. The CDR3 length is 15 residues. The V and J ends lost 4 bases and 4 bases, in that order; junction bases with no gene match: 9. CDR1 is SGDLS, CDR2 YYNGEE, per germline. The CDR3 spells CASSPTLGGPDTQYF. The CDR3 coding sequence is TGTGCCAGCAGCCCAACCCTAGGGGGCCCAGATACGCAGTATTTT.

Only a few counts were recorded for this clone. The chain carries TRBV27 and TRBJ1-2; D uncertain. The CDR3 consists of 17 residues. The V and J ends lost 0 bases and 0 bases respectively, with 14 bases between them. Germline CDR1 is MNHEY and CDR2 is SMNVEV (reference sequence). CDR3 in DNA: TGTGCCAGCAGTTTATCGTCCTGGGAGACCTCTAACTATGGCTACACCTTC. Amino acids: CASSLSSWETSNYGYTF.

A few counts support this clone. This chain uses TRBV4-1 with TRBJ2-7; TRBD1 might be the D (6 bases). This CDR3 comprises 12 residues. Trimming pared 2 bases from V and 6 bases from J, leaving 8 bases between. Germline V gives CDR1 MGHRA, CDR2 YSYEKL. The CDR3 nucleotides are TGCGCCAGCAGCCAACCAGGGGCCGAGCAGTACTTC. Translated: CASSQPGAEQYF.

The chain links TRBV19 to TRBJ1-4; D remains ambiguous. The CDR3 spans 14 residues. The germline V and J ends were trimmed by 6 bases and 5 bases, with 13 bases remaining between them. CDR1 and CDR2 from the germline V gene are LNHDA and SQIVND (reference sequence). CDR3 loop: CASSIISTNEKLFF. As DNA, the CDR3 is TGTGCCAGTAGCATAATTTCTACGAATGAAAAACTGTTTTTT.

This chain links TRBV5-1 with TRBJ2-2; perhaps TRBD2 as D (5 bases). CDR3 length: 14 amino acids. CDR1 and CDR2 from the germline V gene are SGHRS and YFSETQ. The V end was cut by 0 bases, the J end by 4 bases, with 7 bases between. CDR3: CASSLDEGTGELFF. CDR3 bases: TGCGCCAGCAGCTTGGATGAGGGCACCGGGGAGCTGTTTTTT.

The genes are TRBV27 and TRBJ2-2; 13 bases agree with TRBD2. V trimming: 7 bases; J trimming: 2 bases; junction bases outside the gene matches: 7. The CDR3 length is 17 residues. The germline V gene has CDR1 MNHEY and CDR2 SMNVEV (reference sequence). In nucleotides, the CDR3 is TGTGCCAGCACCAGGACTAGCGGGAGCGTTAACACCGGGGAGCTGTTTTTT. Its protein is CASTRTSGSVNTGELFF.

The chain uses TRBV18 and TRBJ2-3; no clear D gene. Trimming removed 1 base at V and 6 bases at J, with 11 bases between. Germline assignment: CDR1 KGHSH and CDR2 LQKENI. The CDR3 loop spans 14 amino acids. This CDR3 is CASSPRTDPDTQYF. DNA for the CDR3: TGTGCCAGCTCACCACGTACGGATCCGGATACGCAGTATTTT.

The rearrangement joins TRBV4-3 to TRBJ2-3, with a weak D call TRBD2 (5 bases). CDR3 length: 14 amino acids. V lost 1 base and J 1 base, leaving 6 bases between the germline ends. Germline V lookup: CDR1 LGHNA, CDR2 YSLEER. The chain's CDR3 is CASSQVGGTDTQYF. The CDR3, as DNA: TGCGCCAGCAGCCAAGTGGGAGGCACAGATACGCAGTATTTT.

A single count supports this clone. This sequence joins TRBV28 and TRBJ2-7, with D hard to call. Germline V lookup: CDR1 MDHEN, CDR2 SYDVKM. CDR3 length: 11 residues. Trimming pared 2 bases from V and 7 bases from J, leaving 6 bases between. The CDR3 DNA is TGTGCCAGCAGTTTAGGTCGGGAGCAGTACTTC. It translates to CASSLGREQYF.

V is TRBV9 and J is TRBJ1-2; D may be TRBD1 (6 bases). Trimming took 0 bases from V and 7 from J, leaving 10 bases between them. The CDR3 is 13 residues long. Germline V gives CDR1 SGDLS, CDR2 YYNGEE. The CDR3 spells CASSVVGTFGYTF. The CDR3, as DNA: TGTGCCAGCAGCGTAGTCGGGACATTTGGCTACACCTTC.

The chain uses TRBV7-2 and TRBJ2-3; TRBD2 agrees at 13 bases. After removal of 5 bases from V and 5 bases from J, the junction contained 7 bases not matched to a gene. The germline gives CDR1 SGHTA, CDR2 FQGNSA. The CDR3 length is 16 residues. CDR3 protein: CASSPRTSGSLDTQYF. DNA of the CDR3: TGTGCCAGCAGCCCCCGGACTAGCGGGAGTTTAGATACGCAGTATTTT.

This clone was recorded once. The rearrangement links TRBV6-1 to TRBJ2-7, with D perhaps matching TRBD1 (6 bases). Trimming stripped 8 bases from V and 6 bases from J, with 11 bases between. The germline V gene encodes CDR1 MNHNS and CDR2 SASEGT. This CDR3 comprises 11 residues. The CDR3 DNA follows: TGTGCCAGCGGGGGCGGTTTCGAGCAGTACTTC. Amino acids: CASGGGFEQYF.

This clone occurred a few times. The rearrangement uses TRBV30 and TRBJ2-4; D remains unclear. In germline, CDR1 is GTSNPN, CDR2 SVGIG (reference sequence). CDR3 size: 13 residues. Between the trimmed V and J ends, which lost 0 bases and 6 bases, there was a span of 9 bases. The DNA of the CDR3 is TGTGCCTGGAGTGTACCGGCTCGAAACATTCAGTACTTC. Translating it yields CAWSVPARNIQYF.

The chain uses TRBV13 and TRBJ2-7; tentative D call: TRBD1 (6 bases). V was clipped by 4 bases and J by 2 bases, with 21 bases between them. Germline lookup yields CDR1 PRHDT and CDR2 FYEKMQ (reference sequence). The CDR3 length is 17 residues. The CDR3 coding sequence is TGTGCCAGCAGCTCACTCGCCCTTATGGACAGAACCTACGAGCAGTACTTC. Translating gives CASSSLALMDRTYEQYF.

For the CDR3, the DNA is TGCGCCAGCAGCTTGGCCCTCGGGATGGCTGGAAACACCATATATTTT. Translating gives CASSLALGMAGNTIYF. The V gene is TRBV5-1, the J gene TRBJ1-3, with D unclear. Looked up from germline, CDR1 is SGHRS and CDR2 is YFSETQ. The length of the CDR3 is 16 residues. V dropped 0 bases and J dropped 2 bases, with 12 bases sitting between them. The full variable domain, with the rest looked up from reference TRBV5-1 and TRBJ1-3, is KAGVTQTPRYLIKTRGQQVTLSCSPISGHRSVSWYQQTPGQGLQFLFEYFSETQRNKGNFPGRFSGRQFSNSRSEMNVSTLELGDSALYLCASSLALGMAGNTIYFGEGSWLTVV.

In its sample, this clone was seen a few times. The rearrangement links TRBV5-8 to TRBJ1-5; D uncertain. CDR1 is SGHTS and CDR2 is YDEGEE in the germline V gene. Trimming cost V 5 bases and J 3 bases, with 15 bases left between them. The CDR3 sequence is 15 residues long. Here the CDR3 reads CASSASVSSNQPQHF. For the CDR3, the DNA is TGTGCCAGCAGTGCGTCGGTGAGCTCCAATCAGCCCCAGCATTTT. Supplemented by reference TRBV5-8 and TRBJ1-5, the full variable domain reads EAGVTQSPTHLIKTRGQQATLRCSPISGHTSVYWYQQALGLGLQFLLWYDEGEERNRGNFPPRFSGRQFPNYSSELNVNALELEDSALYLCASSASVSSNQPQHFGDGTRLSIL.

The chain joins TRBV11-2 to TRBJ1-4; 8 nucleotides align to TRBD1. Germline values: CDR1 SGHAT, CDR2 FQNNGV. The junction had 10 bases not matched to a gene; V was cut back by 5 bases and J by 8 bases. There are 15 residues in the CDR3. The CDR3 DNA reads as TGTGCCAGCAGCGAAGGACAGGGAAGACGGGAAAAACTGTTTTTT. Its translation: CASSEGQGRREKLFF. The full variable domain, completed using reference TRBV11-2 and TRBJ1-4, is EAGVAQSPRYKIIEKRQSVAFWCNPISGHATLYWYQQILGQGPKLLIQFQNNGVVDDSQLPKDRFSAERLKGVDSTLKIQPAKLEDSAVYLCASSEGQGRREKLFFGSGTQLSVL.

The chain carries TRBV7-9 and TRBJ2-5, with D possibly being TRBD2 (5 bases). The CDR3 totals 14 residues. The germline CDR1 and CDR2 sequences are SEHNR and FQNEAQ (reference sequence). Trimming removed 6 bases at V and 4 bases at J, with 15 bases between. CDR3 nucleotide sequence: TGTGCCAGCAGAGCCATTTCAAGCGGAGAGACCCAGTACTTC. Its protein is CASRAISSGETQYF.

The rearrangement joins TRBV10-1 to TRBJ2-2; the D is unclear. Looked up from germline, CDR1 is WNHNN and CDR2 is SYGVQD (reference sequence). The CDR3 covers 14 residues. The V end was cut by 0 bases, the J end by 3 bases, with 5 bases between. The CDR3 sequence is CASSESTDTGELFF. CDR3 in DNA: TGCGCCAGCAGTGAGTCGACTGACACCGGGGAGCTGTTTTTT.

The genes are TRBV7-2 and TRBJ2-1, with D possibly being TRBD1 or TRBD2 (5 bases each). Germline V gene sequence: CDR1 SGHTA, CDR2 FQGNSA. The CDR3 extends over 15 amino acids. V lost 6 bases, J lost 2 bases, and 14 bases lay in between. The CDR3 DNA is TGTGCCAGCAGGGCCCCCGGGGCACCCTACAATGAGCAGTTCTTC. Protein sequence: CASRAPGAPYNEQFF.

CDR3 sequence (DNA): TGTGCCACTTGGGGGGGCCGGGGGAGCAATCAGCCCCAGCATTTT. This encodes CATWGGRGSNQPQHF. This rearrangement joins TRBV19 to TRBJ1-5, with a weak D call TRBD1 (6 bases). Germline assignment: CDR1 LNHDA and CDR2 SQIVND (reference sequence). V dropped 10 bases and J dropped 1 base, with 17 bases sitting between them. The CDR3 sequence is 15 residues long. Based on the CDR3 plus reference TRBV19 and TRBJ1-5, the full variable domain is DGGITQSPKYLFRKEGQNVTLSCEQNLNHDAMYWYRQDPGQGLRLIYYSQIVNDFQKGDIAEGYSVSREKKESFPLTVTSAQKNPTAFYLCATWGGRGSNQPQHFGDGTRLSIL.

This chain joins TRBV2 and TRBJ2-7; a weak D match, TRBD2 (6 bases). Germline CDR1 and CDR2: SNHLY and FYNNEI. This CDR3 region has 13 residues. V was shortened by 6 bases and J by 4 bases, with 13 bases between the two germline ends. The CDR3 reads CASSGGGMYEQYF. Here the CDR3 DNA reads TGTGCCAGCAGCGGGGGAGGAATGTACGAGCAGTACTTC.

This chain connects TRBV18 to TRBJ2-3; the D is unclear. V was trimmed by 5 bases and J by 1 base, leaving 4 bases between them. This CDR3 has 12 amino acids. Germline-derived CDR1 and CDR2 are KGHSH and LQKENI. As DNA, the CDR3 is TGTGCCAGCTCAACGGGCACAGATACGCAGTATTTT. It encodes CASSTGTDTQYF.

V gene TRBV18 combines with J gene TRBJ2-5; 7 bases map to TRBD1. Germline V gene lookup returns CDR1 KGHSH and CDR2 LQKENI. There are 13 residues in the CDR3. V gave up 2 bases and J gave up 4 bases; unmatched junction bases: 1. Written as DNA, the CDR3 is TGTGCCAGCTCACCAGGGACAGCAGAGACCCAGTACTTC. This encodes CASSPGTAETQYF.

This rearrangement joins TRBV25-1 to TRBJ1-2; D gene uncertain. CDR1 MGHDK and CDR2 SYGVNS come from the germline V gene. The CDR3 is made up of 11 amino acids. V was shortened by 5 bases and J by 8 bases, with 9 bases between the two germline ends. CDR3 region: CASSWGAGYTF. CDR3 DNA: TGTGCCAGCAGTTGGGGAGCCGGCTACACCTTC.

The chain recombines TRBV30 with TRBJ2-1, with 8 nucleotides matching TRBD2. J gave up 7 bases and V 4 bases, and 18 bases lay outside the gene matches. CDR1 GTSNPN and CDR2 SVGIG come from the germline V gene (reference sequence). There are 17 residues in the CDR3. CDR3 nucleotides: TGTGCCTGGAACCCTTATTATGGTAGCGGGGAGGGGAATGAGCAGTTCTTC. Encoded protein: CAWNPYYGSGEGNEQFF.

This CDR3 is CASSFRSYEQYF. The CDR3 region has the DNA TGTGCCAGCAGCTTCCGATCCTACGAGCAGTACTTC. V usage is TRBV4-2 and J usage is TRBJ2-7; D gene unclear. Trimming shortened V by 5 bases and J by 1 base, and 6 bases separated the two germline ends. The CDR3 loop spans 12 amino acids. Looked up from germline, CDR1 is LGHNA and CDR2 is YNFKEQ.

The chain links TRBV11-2 to TRBJ1-1; D remains ambiguous. CDR1 SGHAT and CDR2 FQNNGV come from the germline V gene. Trimming shortened V by 6 bases and J by 4 bases, and 9 bases separated the two germline ends. This CDR3 has 12 amino acids. Here the CDR3 DNA reads TGTGCCAGCAGACTAGGGAGCACTGAAGCTTTCTTT. The encoded protein is CASRLGSTEAFF.

This clone was recorded many times. The rearrangement links TRBV7-9 to TRBJ2-7, with D unclear. V lost 6 bases, J lost 6 bases, and 15 bases lay in between. The CDR3 totals 13 residues. CDR1 and CDR2 from the germline V gene are SEHNR and FQNEAQ (reference sequence). CDR3 sequence reads: CASRTANSGEQYF. CDR3 sequence (DNA): TGTGCCAGCAGGACTGCTAATTCGGGCGAGCAGTACTTC.